The clone carrying this TCR beta chain was seen a handful of times. The record originates from a study of resident and recirculating memory T cells in vitiligo. Libraries were prepared by immunoSEQ multiplex PCR; TCRdb keeps only in-frame clonotypes and omits some of them. The sample shows tens of thousands of clones, 91% of them seen only once. The CDR3 has 15 residues. Deletions cut 4 bases from V and 0 bases from J, with 12 bases between. Germline V gene lookup returns CDR1 LNHDA and CDR2 SQIVND (reference sequence). V is TRBV19 and J is TRBJ1-2; no clear D. The sequence came from a male donor with vitiligo. The source material was blood. CDR3 sequence reads: CASSSPQSSNYGYTF. The CDR3 DNA is TGTGCCAGTAGTAGCCCCCAGTCTTCTAACTATGGCTACACCTTC.